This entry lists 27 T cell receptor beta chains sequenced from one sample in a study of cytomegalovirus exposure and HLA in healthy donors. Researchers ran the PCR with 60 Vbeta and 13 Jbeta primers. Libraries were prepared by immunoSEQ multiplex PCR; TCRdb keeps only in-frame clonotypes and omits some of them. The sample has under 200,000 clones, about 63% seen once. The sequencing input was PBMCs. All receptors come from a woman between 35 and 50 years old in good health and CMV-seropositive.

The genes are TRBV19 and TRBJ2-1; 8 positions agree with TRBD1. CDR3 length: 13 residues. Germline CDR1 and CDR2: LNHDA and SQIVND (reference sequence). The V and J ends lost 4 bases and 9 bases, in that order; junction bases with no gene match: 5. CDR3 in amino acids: CASSTRGRGEQFF. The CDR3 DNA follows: TGTGCCAGTAGTACCAGGGGGCGGGGTGAGCAGTTCTTC.

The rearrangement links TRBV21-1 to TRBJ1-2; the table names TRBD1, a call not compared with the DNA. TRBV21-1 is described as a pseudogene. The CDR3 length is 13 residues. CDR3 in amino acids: CASSKASNYGYTF. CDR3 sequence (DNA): TGTGCCAGCAGCAAAGCCAGTAACTATGGCTACACCTTC.

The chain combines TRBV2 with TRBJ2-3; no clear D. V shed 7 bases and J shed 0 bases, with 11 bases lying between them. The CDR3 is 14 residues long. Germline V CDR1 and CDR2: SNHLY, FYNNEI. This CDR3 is CASNRDSSTDTQYF. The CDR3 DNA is TGTGCCAGCAACCGAGATTCTAGCACAGATACGCAGTATTTT.

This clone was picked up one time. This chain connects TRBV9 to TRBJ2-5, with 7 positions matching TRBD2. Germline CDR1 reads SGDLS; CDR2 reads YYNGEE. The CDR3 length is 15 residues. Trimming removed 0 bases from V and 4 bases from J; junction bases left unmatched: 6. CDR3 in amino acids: CASSVGGREGETQYF. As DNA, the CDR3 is TGTGCCAGCAGCGTAGGTGGCAGGGAGGGAGAGACCCAGTACTTC.

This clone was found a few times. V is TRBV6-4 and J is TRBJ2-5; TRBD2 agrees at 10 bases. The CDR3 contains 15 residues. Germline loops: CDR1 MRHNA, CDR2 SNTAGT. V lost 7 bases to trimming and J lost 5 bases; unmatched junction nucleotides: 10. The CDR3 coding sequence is TGTGCCAGCATTTTCTTCCTAGCGGGAGAGGAGACCCAGTACTTC. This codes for CASIFFLAGEETQYF.

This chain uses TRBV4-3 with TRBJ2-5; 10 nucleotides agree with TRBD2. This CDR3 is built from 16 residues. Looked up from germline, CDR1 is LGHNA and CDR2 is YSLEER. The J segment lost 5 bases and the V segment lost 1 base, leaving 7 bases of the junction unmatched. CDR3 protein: CASSQVSGGASETQYF. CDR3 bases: TGCGCCAGCAGCCAAGTGAGCGGGGGGGCCTCGGAGACCCAGTACTTC.

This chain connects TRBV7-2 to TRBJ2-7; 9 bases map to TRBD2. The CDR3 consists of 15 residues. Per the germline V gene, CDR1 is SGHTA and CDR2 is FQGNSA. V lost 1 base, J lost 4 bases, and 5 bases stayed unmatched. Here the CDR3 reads CASSLVGGGAYEQYF. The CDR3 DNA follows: TGTGCCAGCAGCTTAGTGGGCGGGGGGGCTTACGAGCAGTACTTC.

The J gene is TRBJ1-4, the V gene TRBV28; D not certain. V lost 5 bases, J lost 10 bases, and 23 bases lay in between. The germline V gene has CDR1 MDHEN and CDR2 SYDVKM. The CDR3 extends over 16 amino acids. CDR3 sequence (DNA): TGTGCCAGCAGTCCGGGGTTCGAGGAAGGTTTTGGAAAACTGTTTTTT. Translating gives CASSPGFEEGFGKLFF.

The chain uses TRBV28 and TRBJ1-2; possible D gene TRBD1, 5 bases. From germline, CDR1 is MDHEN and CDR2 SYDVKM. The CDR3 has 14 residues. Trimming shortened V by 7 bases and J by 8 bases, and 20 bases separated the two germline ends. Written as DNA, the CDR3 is TGTGCCAGCACCAACGGGGGGAGAATGGGAGGCTACACCTTC. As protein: CASTNGGRMGGYTF.

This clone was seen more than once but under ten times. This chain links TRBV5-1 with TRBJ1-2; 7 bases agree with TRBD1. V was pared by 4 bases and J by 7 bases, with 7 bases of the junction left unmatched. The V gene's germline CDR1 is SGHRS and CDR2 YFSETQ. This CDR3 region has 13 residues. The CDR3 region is CASSLRGFRGYTF. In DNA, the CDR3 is TGCGCCAGCAGCCTCAGGGGGTTCCGTGGCTACACCTTC.

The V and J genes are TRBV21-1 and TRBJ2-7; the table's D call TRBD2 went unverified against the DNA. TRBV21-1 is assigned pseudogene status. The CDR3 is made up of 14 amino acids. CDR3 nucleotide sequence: TGTGCCAGCAGCAATGGTCCTAGCGGGAACGAGCAGTACTTC. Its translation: CASSNGPSGNEQYF.

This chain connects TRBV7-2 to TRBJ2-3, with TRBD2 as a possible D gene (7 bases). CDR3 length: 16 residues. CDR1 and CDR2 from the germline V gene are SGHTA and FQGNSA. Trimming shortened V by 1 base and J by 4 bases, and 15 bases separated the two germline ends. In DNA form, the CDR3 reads TGTGCCAGCAGCTTAGTAGGGGGGGGCACGGCAGATACGCAGTATTTT. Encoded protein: CASSLVGGGTADTQYF.

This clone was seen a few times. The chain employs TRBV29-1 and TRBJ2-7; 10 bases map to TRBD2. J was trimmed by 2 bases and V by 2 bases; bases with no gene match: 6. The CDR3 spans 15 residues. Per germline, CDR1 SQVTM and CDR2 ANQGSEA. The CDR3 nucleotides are TGCAGCGTTGAATGGTTAGCGGGAGGTACCTACGAGCAGTACTTC. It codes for CSVEWLAGGTYEQYF.

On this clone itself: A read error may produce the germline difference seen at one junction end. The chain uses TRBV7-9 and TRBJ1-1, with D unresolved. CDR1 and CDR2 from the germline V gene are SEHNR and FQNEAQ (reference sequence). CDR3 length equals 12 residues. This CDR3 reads CSSSFRTSEAFF. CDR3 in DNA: TGTTCCAGCAGCTTTCGAACATCCGAAGCTTTCTTT.

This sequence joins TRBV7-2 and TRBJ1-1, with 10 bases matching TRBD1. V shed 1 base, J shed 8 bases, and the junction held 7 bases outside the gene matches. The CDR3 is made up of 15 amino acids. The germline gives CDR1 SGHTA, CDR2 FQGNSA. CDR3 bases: TGTGCCAGCAGCTTAGGGGGACAGGGGTGGAGGGAAGCTTTCTTT. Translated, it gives CASSLGGQGWREAFF.

The CDR3, as DNA: TGTGCCAGCAGTACGGCAGGGCGGGAGCAGTACTTC. This codes for CASSTAGREQYF. The chain is built from TRBV6-6 and TRBJ2-7; weak D call: TRBD1 (5 bases). The germline gives CDR1 MNHNY, CDR2 SVGAGI (reference sequence). The CDR3 consists of 12 residues. With 5 bases removed from V and 7 bases from J, the gap between germline ends came to 12 bases.

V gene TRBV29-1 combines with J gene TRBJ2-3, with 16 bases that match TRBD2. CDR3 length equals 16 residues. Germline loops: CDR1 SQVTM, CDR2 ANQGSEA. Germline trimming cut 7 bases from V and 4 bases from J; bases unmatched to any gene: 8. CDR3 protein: CSDQGLAGGPADTQYF. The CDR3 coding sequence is TGCAGCGACCAGGGACTAGCGGGAGGGCCAGCAGATACGCAGTATTTT.

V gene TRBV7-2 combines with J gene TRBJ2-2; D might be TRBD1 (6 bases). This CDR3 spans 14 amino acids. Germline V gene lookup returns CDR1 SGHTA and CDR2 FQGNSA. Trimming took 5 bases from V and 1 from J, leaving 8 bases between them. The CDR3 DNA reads TGTGCCAGCAGCCGACAGGAGAACACCGGGGAGCTGTTTTTT. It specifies CASSRQENTGELFF.

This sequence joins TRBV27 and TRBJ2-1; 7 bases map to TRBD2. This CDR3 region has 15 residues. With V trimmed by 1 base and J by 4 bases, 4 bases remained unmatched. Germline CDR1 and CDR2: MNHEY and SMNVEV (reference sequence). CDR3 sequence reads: CASSLWGREYNEQFF. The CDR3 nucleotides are TGTGCCAGCAGTTTATGGGGGAGGGAATACAATGAGCAGTTCTTC.

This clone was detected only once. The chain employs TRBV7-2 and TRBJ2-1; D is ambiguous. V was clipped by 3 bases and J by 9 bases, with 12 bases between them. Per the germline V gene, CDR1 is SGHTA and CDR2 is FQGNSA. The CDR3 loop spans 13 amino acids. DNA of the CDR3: TGTGCCAGCAGCTTGGGTCGGCGAGGTGAGCAGTTCTTC. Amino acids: CASSLGRRGEQFF.

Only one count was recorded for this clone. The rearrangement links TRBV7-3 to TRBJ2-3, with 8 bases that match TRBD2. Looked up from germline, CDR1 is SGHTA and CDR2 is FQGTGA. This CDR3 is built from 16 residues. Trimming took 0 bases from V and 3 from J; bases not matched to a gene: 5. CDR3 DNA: TGTGCCAGCAGCTTAACCGGACTAGCACTGACAGATACGCAGTATTTT. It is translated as CASSLTGLALTDTQYF.

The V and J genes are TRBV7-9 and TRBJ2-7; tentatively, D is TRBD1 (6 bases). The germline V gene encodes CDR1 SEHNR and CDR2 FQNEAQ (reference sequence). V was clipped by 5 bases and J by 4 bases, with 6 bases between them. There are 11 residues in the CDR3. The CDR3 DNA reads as TGTGCCAGCAGCGGACAGTACGAGCAGTACTTC. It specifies CASSGQYEQYF.

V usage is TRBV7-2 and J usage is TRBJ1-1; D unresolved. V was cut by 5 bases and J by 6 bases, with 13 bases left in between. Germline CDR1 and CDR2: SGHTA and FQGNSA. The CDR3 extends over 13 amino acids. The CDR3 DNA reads TGTGCCAGCAGCCCTACACGGGAGGCTGAAGCTTTCTTT. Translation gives CASSPTREAEAFF. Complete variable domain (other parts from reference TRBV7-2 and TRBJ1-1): GAGVSQSPSNKVTEKGKDVELRCDPISGHTALYWYRQSLGQGLEFLIYFQGNSAPDKSGLPSDRFSAERTGGSVSTLTIQRTQQEDSAVYLCASSPTREAEAFFGQGTRLTVV.

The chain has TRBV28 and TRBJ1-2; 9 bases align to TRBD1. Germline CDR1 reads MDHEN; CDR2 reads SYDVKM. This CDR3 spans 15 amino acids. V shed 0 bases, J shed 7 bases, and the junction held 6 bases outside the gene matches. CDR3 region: CASSLWHRGQGGYTF. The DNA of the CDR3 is TGTGCCAGCAGTTTATGGCACAGGGGGCAGGGTGGCTACACCTTC.

CDR3 DNA: TGTGCCGCAGTGGGGGCGAAGTGCGAGCAGTACTTC. This encodes CAAVGAKCEQYF. The genes are TRBV28 and TRBJ2-7; tentatively, D is TRBD1 (6 bases). CDR3 length: 12 amino acids. V was clipped by 11 bases and J by 6 bases, with 17 bases between them. In germline, CDR1 is MDHEN, CDR2 SYDVKM.

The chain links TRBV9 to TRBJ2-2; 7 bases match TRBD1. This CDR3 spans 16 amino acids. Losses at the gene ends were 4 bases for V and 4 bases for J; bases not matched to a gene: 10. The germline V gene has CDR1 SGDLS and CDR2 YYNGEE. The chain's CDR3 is CASSMETGRATGELFF. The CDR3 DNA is TGTGCCAGCAGCATGGAGACAGGGCGGGCCACCGGGGAGCTGTTTTTT.

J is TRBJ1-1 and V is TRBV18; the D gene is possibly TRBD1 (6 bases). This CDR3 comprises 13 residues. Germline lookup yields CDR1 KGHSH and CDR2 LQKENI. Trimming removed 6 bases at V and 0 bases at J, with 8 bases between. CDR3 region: CASSRTVNTEAFF. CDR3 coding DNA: TGTGCCAGCTCCCGGACAGTGAACACTGAAGCTTTCTTT.